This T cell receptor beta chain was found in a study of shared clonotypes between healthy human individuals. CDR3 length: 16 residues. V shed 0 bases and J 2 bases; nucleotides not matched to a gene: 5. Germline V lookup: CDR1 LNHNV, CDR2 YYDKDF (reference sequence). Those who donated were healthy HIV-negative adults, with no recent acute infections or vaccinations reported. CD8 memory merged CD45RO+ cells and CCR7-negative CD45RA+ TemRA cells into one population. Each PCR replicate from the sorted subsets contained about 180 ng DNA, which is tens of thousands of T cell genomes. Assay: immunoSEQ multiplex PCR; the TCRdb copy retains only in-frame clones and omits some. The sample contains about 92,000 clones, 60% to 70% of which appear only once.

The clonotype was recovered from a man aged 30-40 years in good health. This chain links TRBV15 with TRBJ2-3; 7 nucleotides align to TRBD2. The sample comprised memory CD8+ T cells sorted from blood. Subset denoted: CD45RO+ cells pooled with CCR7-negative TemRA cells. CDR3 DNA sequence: TGTGCCACCAGCAGAGAGAGCGGGACCGTCACAGATACGCAGTATTTT. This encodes CATSRESGTVTDTQYF.